Shown below are 17 T cell receptor beta chains from a single sample sequenced in a study of shared clonotypes between healthy human individuals (TCRdb year 2020). Receptors were amplified or captured by the immunoSEQ multiplex PCR assay. This immuneACCESS table, as held by TCRdb, lists in-frame sequences with V and J called but not all clones. Of the missing ones, under half trace to an unresolved V gene in checked studies; the others have no known cause. This sample holds 2 million to 2.5 million clones; roughly 93% were observed only once. In total, the top ten clones hold 0.36% of the sample. The sample consisted of naive CD4+ T cells from PBMCs. The intended sense of this specimen's cell subset or site label: CD45RA+ positively selected. The receptors stem from a man between 18 and 35 years old in good health. Some clones in this sample may be carry-over from other donors' samples.

V and J are TRBV2 and TRBJ2-6; D remains unclear. The V gene lost 7 bases and the J gene lost 0 bases, with 13 bases spanning the gap. The CDR3 covers 16 residues. Germline CDR1 SNHLY, CDR2 FYNNEI. In nucleotides, the CDR3 is TGTGCCAGCACCGCCCGGGTTTCCTCTGGGGCCAACGTCCTGACTTTC. Translating it yields CASTARVSSGANVLTF.

V is TRBV5-4 and J is TRBJ1-3; 7 bases are a match to TRBD1. This CDR3 is 14 amino acids long. Trimming at V came to 1 base and at J to 5 bases, leaving 3 bases not matched to a gene. Germline V gives CDR1 SGHNT, CDR2 YYREEE (reference sequence). CDR3 protein: CASSLRGPRNTIYF. CDR3 coding DNA: TGTGCCAGCAGCTTGAGGGGGCCCAGAAACACCATATATTTT.

The V gene is TRBV30, the J gene TRBJ1-3; unclear D gene. CDR3 size: 14 residues. Germline loops: CDR1 GTSNPN, CDR2 SVGIG (reference sequence). Deletions cut 3 bases from V and 2 bases from J, with 11 bases between. Here the CDR3 reads CAWRMGRAGNTIYF. The CDR3 region has the DNA TGTGCCTGGAGGATGGGGAGGGCTGGAAACACCATATATTTT.

The chain uses TRBV7-9 and TRBJ2-7; TRBD1 is a possible D gene (6 bases). Trimming took off 5 bases at V and 6 bases at J, with 11 bases between the two ends. The CDR3 extends over 12 amino acids. The germline CDR1 and CDR2 sequences are SEHNR and FQNEAQ (reference sequence). The CDR3 bases are TGTGCCAGCAGCCCCCAAGGGGGCGAGCAGTACTTC. As protein: CASSPQGGEQYF.

The chain couples TRBV2 to TRBJ1-2; D perhaps matches TRBD1 (6 bases). The CDR3 is made up of 14 amino acids. Trimming took off 10 bases at V and 0 bases at J, with 15 bases between the two ends. Germline CDR1 reads SNHLY; CDR2 reads FYNNEI. DNA of the CDR3: TGTGCCATCCCTTTCCGGGACACTAACTATGGCTACACCTTC. As protein: CAIPFRDTNYGYTF.

This clone appeared a single time. The gene calls are TRBV28 and TRBJ2-5; D possibly corresponds to TRBD2 (5 bases). Germline V gene data show CDR1 as MDHEN and CDR2 as SYDVKM. The CDR3 totals 14 residues. Trimming stripped 5 bases from V and 5 bases from J, with 15 bases between. CDR3: CASSPDRGGETQYF. The CDR3 DNA follows: TGTGCCAGCAGTCCGGACCGAGGCGGGGAGACCCAGTACTTC.

The V gene is TRBV28, the J gene TRBJ2-2, with D possibly being TRBD2 (6 bases). The V end lost 5 bases, the J end lost 4 bases, and 11 bases lay between the germline ends. This CDR3 has 14 residues. CDR1 is MDHEN and CDR2 is SYDVKM in the germline V gene. In DNA, the CDR3 is TGTGCCAGCAGTCGCGGAGGGTCCACCGGGGAGCTGTTTTTT. Protein: CASSRGGSTGELFF. Using reference TRBV28 and TRBJ2-2 for the parts outside the CDR3, the full variable domain is DVKVTQSSRYLVKRTGEKVFLECVQDMDHENMFWYRQDPGLGLRLIYFSYDVKMKEKGDIPEGYSVSREKKERFSLILESASTNQTSMYLCASSRGGSTGELFFGEGSRLTVL.

In this sample, this clone turned up once. The chain is built from TRBV10-3 and TRBJ1-1; D is uncertain. The CDR3 is 13 residues long. Deletions cut 6 bases from V and 2 bases from J, with 10 bases between. CDR1 and CDR2 from the germline V gene are ENHRY and SYGVKD. The CDR3 protein is CAISPLTNTEAFF. DNA of the CDR3: TGTGCCATCAGCCCATTAACAAACACTGAAGCTTTCTTT.

Written as DNA, the CDR3 is TGTGCCAGCAGCCACTACAAATTCTTAGTGGGACTAGCGGCCTACGAGCAGTACTTC. Residues: CASSHYKFLVGLAAYEQYF. The genes are TRBV11-2 and TRBJ2-7; TRBD2 aligns across 11 bases. The V and J ends lost 5 bases and 2 bases, in that order; junction bases with no gene match: 17. The CDR3 is 19 residues long. Germline V gives CDR1 SGHAT, CDR2 FQNNGV.

With respect to this clone: No DNA is shown, since the ends of the CDR3 on it are uncertain; the CDR3 is the one TCRdb lists. The chain uses TRBV21-1 and TRBJ2-1; TRBD2, the table's D call, was not compared with the DNA. TRBV21-1 constitutes a pseudogene. Including both end residues, the CDR3 is 17 amino acids long. CDR3 region: CASSKVGSGAYYNEQFF.

V is TRBV5-1 and J is TRBJ2-3; TRBD2 matches 8 bases. This CDR3 has 14 residues. V shed 6 bases and J 4 bases; nucleotides not matched to a gene: 7. Germline CDR1 reads SGHRS; CDR2 reads YFSETQ. The CDR3 sequence is CASNPLAGSDTQYF. In nucleotides, the CDR3 is TGCGCCAGCAATCCCCTAGCGGGCTCAGATACGCAGTATTTT.

V is TRBV6-6 and J is TRBJ1-5; a possible D gene is TRBD1 (5 bases). This CDR3 is 14 amino acids long. V dropped 7 bases and J dropped 7 bases, with 17 bases sitting between them. CDR1 is MNHNY and CDR2 is SVGAGI in the germline V gene (reference sequence). The CDR3 region is CASTQPREGQPQHF. The CDR3 DNA follows: TGTGCCAGCACTCAACCCAGGGAGGGACAGCCCCAGCATTTT.

This chain uses TRBV5-1 with TRBJ1-2, with a possible D match to TRBD1 (5 bases). Germline loops: CDR1 SGHRS, CDR2 YFSETQ. This CDR3 has 13 amino acids. Deletions cut 7 bases from V and 1 base from J, with 11 bases between. The CDR3 region has the DNA TGCGCCAGCGCCCCCGACAGTAACTATGGCTACACCTTC. Protein: CASAPDSNYGYTF. The full variable domain, its missing parts supplied by reference TRBV5-1 and TRBJ1-2, is KAGVTQTPRYLIKTRGQQVTLSCSPISGHRSVSWYQQTPGQGLQFLFEYFSETQRNKGNFPGRFSGRQFSNSRSEMNVSTLELGDSALYLCASAPDSNYGYTFGSGTRLTVV.

This chain connects TRBV7-9 to TRBJ1-1, with D unresolved. CDR3 length equals 13 residues. V lost 1 base, J lost 2 bases, and 5 bases lay in between. Germline V CDR1 and CDR2: SEHNR, FQNEAQ (reference sequence). The CDR3, as DNA: TGTGCCAGCAGCTTAGAGTTTAACACTGAAGCTTTCTTT. Protein sequence: CASSLEFNTEAFF.

The chain employs TRBV6-5 and TRBJ2-7; 9 bases map to TRBD1. The CDR3 is made up of 14 amino acids. J was trimmed by 3 bases and V by 2 bases; bases with no gene match: 2. Germline CDR1 reads MNHEY; CDR2 reads SVGAGI. CDR3 residues: CASSYRDRDYEQYF. The CDR3 nucleotides are TGTGCCAGCAGTTACCGGGACAGGGACTACGAGCAGTACTTC.

The chain links TRBV30 to TRBJ2-7, with D maybe TRBD2 (5 bases). The length of the CDR3 is 14 residues. Trimming took 1 base from V and 3 from J, leaving 13 bases between them. Germline CDR1 is GTSNPN and CDR2 is SVGIG (reference sequence). The CDR3 DNA reads TGTGCCTGGAGTGCCCCAAGTGACTACTACGAGCAGTACTTC. As protein: CAWSAPSDYYEQYF.

The V gene is TRBV6-5, the J gene TRBJ2-2; D might be TRBD2 (5 bases). In germline, CDR1 is MNHEY, CDR2 SVGAGI. The V gene lost 6 bases and the J gene lost 7 bases, with 15 bases spanning the gap. The CDR3 has 14 amino acids. CDR3 sequence (DNA): TGTGCCAGCAGCCCCGGGTTAGCGAGCGGGGAGCTGTTTTTT. This gives the protein CASSPGLASGELFF.